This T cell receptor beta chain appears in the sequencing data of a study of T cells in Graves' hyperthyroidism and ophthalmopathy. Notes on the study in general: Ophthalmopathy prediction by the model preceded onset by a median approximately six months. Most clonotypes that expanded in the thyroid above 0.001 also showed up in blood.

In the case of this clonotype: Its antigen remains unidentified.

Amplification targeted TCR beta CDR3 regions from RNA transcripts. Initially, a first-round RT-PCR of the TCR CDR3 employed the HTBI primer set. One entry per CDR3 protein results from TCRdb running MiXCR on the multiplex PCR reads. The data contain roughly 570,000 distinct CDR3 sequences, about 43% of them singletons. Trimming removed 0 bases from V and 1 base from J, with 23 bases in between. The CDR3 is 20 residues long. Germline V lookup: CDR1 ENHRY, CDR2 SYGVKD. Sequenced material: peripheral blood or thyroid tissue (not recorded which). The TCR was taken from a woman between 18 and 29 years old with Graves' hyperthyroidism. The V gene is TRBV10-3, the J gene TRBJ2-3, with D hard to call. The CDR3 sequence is CAISESTQGRPDFGTDTQYF. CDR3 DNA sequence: TGTGCCATCAGTGAGTCGACTCAAGGCAGACCCGATTTTGGCACAGATACGCAGTATTTT.